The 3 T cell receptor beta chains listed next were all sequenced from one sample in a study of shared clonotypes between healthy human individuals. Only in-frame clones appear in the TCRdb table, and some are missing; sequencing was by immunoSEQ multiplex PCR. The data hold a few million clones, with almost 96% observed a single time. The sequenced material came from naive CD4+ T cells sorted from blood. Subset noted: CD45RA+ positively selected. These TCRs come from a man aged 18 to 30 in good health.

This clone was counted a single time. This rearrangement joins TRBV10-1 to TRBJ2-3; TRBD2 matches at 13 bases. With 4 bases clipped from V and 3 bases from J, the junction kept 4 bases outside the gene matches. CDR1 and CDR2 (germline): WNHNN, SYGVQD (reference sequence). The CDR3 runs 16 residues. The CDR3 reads CASSVQTSGGTDTQYF. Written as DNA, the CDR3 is TGCGCCAGCAGTGTGCAGACTAGCGGGGGGACAGATACGCAGTATTTT.

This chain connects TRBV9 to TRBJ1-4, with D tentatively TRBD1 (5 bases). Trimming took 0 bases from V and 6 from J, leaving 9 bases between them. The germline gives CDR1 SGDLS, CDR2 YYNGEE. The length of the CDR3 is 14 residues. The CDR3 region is CASSVDGADEKLFF. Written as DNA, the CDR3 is TGTGCCAGCAGCGTAGATGGGGCGGATGAAAAACTGTTTTTT.

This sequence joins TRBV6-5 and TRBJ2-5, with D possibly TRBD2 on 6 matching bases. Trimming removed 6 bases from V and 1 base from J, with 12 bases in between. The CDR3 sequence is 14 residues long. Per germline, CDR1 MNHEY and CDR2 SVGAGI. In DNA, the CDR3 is TGTGCCAGCAGCCCGGGGGTCCTCCAAGAGACCCAGTACTTC. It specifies CASSPGVLQETQYF.